One sample yielded the 4 T cell receptor beta chains listed below, sequenced in a study of response to subunit inactivated influenza vaccine (dated by TCRdb to 2016 to 2019). Libraries were prepared through RT-PCR. The data were produced on an Illumina HiSeq 2500. TCRdb reran the public reads through fastp at Q25 and MiXCR, keeping productive beta chains. Every distinct CDR3 protein forms one entry, paired with its most common genes and DNA. This sample lists 650,000 or so distinct CDR3 sequences; 13% to 15% were detected once. Together, the top ten hold around 7.6% of the sample. The source was PBMCs from blood, collected around two weeks before vaccination. The receptors stem from a middle-aged man who received an inactivated influenza vaccine. Donor details come from another sample of the same person, matched by shared clones.

This clonotype was observed a few times. The rearrangement uses TRBV6-1 and TRBJ2-2; D gene uncertain. Germline V CDR1 and CDR2: MNHNS, SASEGT. V was cut by 5 bases and J by 5 bases, with 12 bases left in between. The CDR3 contains 14 residues. The CDR3 DNA sequence: TGTGCCAGCAGTTGGAGCCCTTCGACCGGGGAGCTGTTTTTT. This translates into CASSWSPSTGELFF.

This chain uses TRBV7-9 with TRBJ1-5; 9 nucleotides match TRBD1. V was clipped by 5 bases and J by 4 bases; unmatched bases: 9. CDR1 and CDR2 from the germline V gene are SEHNR and FQNEAQ (reference sequence). CDR3 size: 16 residues. CDR3 coding DNA: TGTGCCAGCAGCGGGGGAGACAGGGGGGGAAATCAGCCCCAGCATTTT. This encodes CASSGGDRGGNQPQHF.

This clonotype was detected only a few times. The rearrangement uses TRBV12-3 or TRBV12-4 and TRBJ1-4; no definite D call. This CDR3 comprises 15 residues. The germline V and J ends were trimmed by 7 bases and 3 bases, with 15 bases remaining between them. The DNA for the CDR3 is TGTGCCAGCACCACATTTGGGCGGGCTAATGAAAAACTGTTTTTT. Amino acid sequence: CASTTFGRANEKLFF.

This clonotype was observed at least ten times. The chain joins TRBV12-3 or TRBV12-4 to TRBJ1-5, with a weak D call TRBD1 (5 bases). The CDR3 has 13 amino acids. Trimming left V 3 bases short and J 6 bases short, with 9 bases between. Here the CDR3 reads CASSLEQGQPQHF. The CDR3 DNA is TGTGCCAGCAGTTTGGAGCAGGGTCAGCCCCAGCATTTT.